This TCR beta chain was identified in a study of neurological immune-mediated disorders. The sample holds many counts of this clonotype. The method for making cDNA was 5'RACE, and it used 10-nucleotide random UMIs. One entry per CDR3 protein, called by TCRdb with MiXCR from the 5' RACE reads. The sample contains under 40,000 distinct CDR3 sequences, almost 7.5% of which appear only once. Sorted libraries were derived from approximately 970,000 CD4+ or CD8+ T cells. Germline V CDR1 and CDR2: MGHRA, YSYEKL. The CDR3 totals 15 residues. V trimming: 3 bases; J trimming: 5 bases; junction bases outside the gene matches: 6.

Sequencing used CD4+ T cells from blood. This receptor was identified in a man aged 45 to 65 in good health. The V gene is TRBV4-1, the J gene TRBJ2-5, with 10 bases matching TRBD1. CDR3 region: CASSHDRGRGETQYF. CDR3 coding DNA: TGCGCCAGCAGCCACGACAGGGGGCGCGGGGAGACCCAGTACTTC.